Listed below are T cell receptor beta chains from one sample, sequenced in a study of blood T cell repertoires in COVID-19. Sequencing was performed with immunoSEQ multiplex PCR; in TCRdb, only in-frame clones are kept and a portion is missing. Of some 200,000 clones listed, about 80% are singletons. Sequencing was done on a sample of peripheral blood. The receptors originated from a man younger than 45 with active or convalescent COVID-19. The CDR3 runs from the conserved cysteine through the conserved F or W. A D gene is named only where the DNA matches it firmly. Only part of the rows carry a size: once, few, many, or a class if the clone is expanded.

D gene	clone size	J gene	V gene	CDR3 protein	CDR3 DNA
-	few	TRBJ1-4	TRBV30	CAWSDQGGSEKLFF	TGTGCCTGGAGCGACCAGGGTGGATCCGAAAAACTGTTTTTT
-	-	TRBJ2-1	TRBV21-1	CASSKVLLAGWSSYNEQFF	TGTGCCAGCAGCAAAGTACTACTAGCGGGCTGGAGCTCCTACAATGAGCAGTTCTTC
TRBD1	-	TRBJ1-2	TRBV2	CAPQEGALGYTF	TGTGCCCCCCAGGAGGGGGCGCTGGGCTACACCTTC
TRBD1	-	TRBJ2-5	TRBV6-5	CASSSTGGNQETQYF	TGTGCCAGCAGTTCTACAGGGGGTAACCAAGAGACCCAGTACTTC
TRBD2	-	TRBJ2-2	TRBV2	CATKTSANTGELFF	TGTGCCACCAAGACTAGCGCAAACACCGGGGAGCTGTTTTTT
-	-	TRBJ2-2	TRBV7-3	CASSLTGGNRGYNTGELFF	TGTGCCAGCAGCTTAACGGGGGGTAACAGGGGCTATAACACCGGGGAGCTGTTTTTT
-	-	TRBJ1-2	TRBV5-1	CASSLGGGGYTF	TGCGCCAGCAGCTTGGGAGGGGGTGGCTACACCTTC
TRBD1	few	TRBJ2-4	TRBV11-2	CASSWRTGGIAKNIQYF	TGTGCCAGCAGCTGGAGGACAGGGGGAATAGCCAAAAACATTCAGTACTTC
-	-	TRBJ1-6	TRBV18	CASSPPVQGSPYNSPLHF	TGTGCCAGCTCACCACCGGTCCAGGGTAGTCCCTATAATTCACCCCTCCACTTT
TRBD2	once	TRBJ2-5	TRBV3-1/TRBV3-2	CASSQGSGAGVETQYF	TGTGCCAGCAGCCAAGGGTCCGGAGCGGGAGTGGAGACCCAGTACTTC
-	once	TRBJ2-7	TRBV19	CASSPLGGRDEQYF	TGTGCCAGTAGCCCCTTGGGGGGAAGGGACGAGCAGTACTTC
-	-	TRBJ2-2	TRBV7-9	CASSLFDFQLMADTGELFF	TGTGCCAGCAGCTTATTCGATTTTCAGTTAATGGCGGACACCGGGGAGCTGTTTTTT
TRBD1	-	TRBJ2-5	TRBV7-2	CASSLDRGTETQYF	TGTGCCAGCAGCTTGGACAGGGGGACGGAGACCCAGTACTTC
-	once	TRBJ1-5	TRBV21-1	CASSEQDDNQPQHF	TGTGCCAGCAGTGAACAGGACGACAATCAGCCCCAGCATTTT
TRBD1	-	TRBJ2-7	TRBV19	CASSTQGMAYEQYF	TGTGCCAGTAGTACACAGGGGATGGCCTACGAGCAGTACTTC
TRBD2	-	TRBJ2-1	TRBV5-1	CASSNSGGTNNEQFF	TGCGCCAGCAGTAATAGCGGGGGAACTAACAATGAGCAGTTCTTC
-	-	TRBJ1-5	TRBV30	CAFRRGGDQPQHF	TGTGCCTTCCGAAGGGGAGGGGATCAGCCCCAGCATTTT
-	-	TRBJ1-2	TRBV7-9	CASSFPLPMRGAEGYTF	TGTGCCAGCAGCTTCCCCCTTCCGATGCGGGGGGCGGAGGGCTACACCTTC
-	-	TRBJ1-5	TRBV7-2	CASSFPNQPQHF	TGTGCCAGCAGCTTCCCTAATCAGCCCCAGCATTTT
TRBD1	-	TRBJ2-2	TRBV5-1	CASFTGTGYTGELFF	TGCGCCAGCTTCACCGGGACAGGGTACACCGGGGAGCTGTTTTTT
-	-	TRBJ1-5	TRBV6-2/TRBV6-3	CASSLSNQPQHF	TGTGCCAGCAGCCTCTCGAATCAGCCCCAGCATTTT